Below, 19 T cell receptor beta chains from the same sample are listed, as sequenced in a study of high-grade serous ovarian cancer treatment subgroups. Some clones are missing from TCRdb's copy, which holds only in-frame ones; the method was immunoSEQ multiplex PCR. The data contain more than 8,000 clones, around 76% of them singletons. Tumor samples were taken before definitive surgery or chemotherapy. The sequenced sample consisted of tumor tissue. The receptors come from a human donor with high-grade serous ovarian cancer.

The CDR3 region is CASSFRAANYGYTF. The CDR3, as DNA: TGTGCCAGCAGCTTCAGGGCAGCTAACTATGGCTACACCTTC. The rearrangement uses TRBV5-4 and TRBJ1-2, with D possibly TRBD1 on 5 matching bases. The germline gives CDR1 SGHNT, CDR2 YYREEE (reference sequence). Trimming cost V 2 bases and J 0 bases, with 8 bases left between them. The CDR3 spans 14 residues.

A few counts support this clone. J is TRBJ1-1 and V is TRBV11-3; D ambiguous. Between the trimmed V and J ends, which lost 2 bases and 1 base, there was a span of 5 bases. Germline loops: CDR1 SGHNT, CDR2 YENEEA. The CDR3 is 13 residues long. CDR3 DNA sequence: TGTGCCAGCAGCTTATGGAGGAACACTGAAGCTTTCTTT. Translation gives CASSLWRNTEAFF.

The rearrangement joins TRBV30 to TRBJ1-2, with a possible D match to TRBD1 (5 bases). CDR3 length equals 13 residues. Germline assignment: CDR1 GTSNPN and CDR2 SVGIG (reference sequence). V shed 2 bases and J shed 3 bases, with 10 bases lying between them. The CDR3 DNA reads as TGTGCCTGGAGTCCCCGGGGGGACTATGGCTACACCTTC. It encodes CAWSPRGDYGYTF.

The chain joins TRBV13 to TRBJ1-1; 11 bases align to TRBD1. The germline CDR1 and CDR2 sequences are PRHDT and FYEKMQ (reference sequence). After removal of 2 bases from V and 4 bases from J, the junction contained 3 bases not matched to a gene. This CDR3 region has 15 residues. CDR3 sequence: CASSLWGTGGTEAFF. The CDR3 coding sequence is TGTGCCAGCAGCTTATGGGGGACAGGGGGCACTGAAGCTTTCTTT.

This clone was detected only a few times. The chain uses TRBV7-3 and TRBJ1-1, with 8 positions matching TRBD1. Germline-derived CDR1 and CDR2 are SGHTA and FQGTGA. With V trimmed by 4 bases and J by 4 bases, 2 bases remained unmatched. The CDR3 covers 13 residues. CDR3 loop: CASSSDRGTEAFF. CDR3 sequence (DNA): TGTGCCAGCAGCTCCGACAGGGGCACTGAAGCTTTCTTT.

V and J are TRBV6-1 and TRBJ2-3; D is uncertain. Trimming took off 0 bases at V and 6 bases at J, with 7 bases between the two ends. Germline V lookup: CDR1 MNHNS, CDR2 SASEGT. This CDR3 has 13 amino acids. The CDR3 reads CASSEAPRDTQYF. The DNA of the CDR3 is TGTGCCAGCAGTGAAGCGCCACGCGATACGCAGTATTTT.

The V call is TRBV30, the J call TRBJ2-7, with TRBD1 identical over 11 bases. This CDR3 is 14 amino acids long. V gave up 2 bases and J gave up 8 bases; unmatched junction bases: 8. Per the germline V gene, CDR1 is GTSNPN and CDR2 is SVGIG (reference sequence). As DNA, the CDR3 is TGTGCCTGGAGTTTGGGACAGGGGGTTAACCAGCAGTACTTC. Translation gives CAWSLGQGVNQQYF. Looking up the rest from reference TRBV30 and TRBJ2-7 gives the full variable domain: SQTIHQWPATLVQPVGSPLSLECTVEGTSNPNLYWYRQAAGRGLQLLFYSVGIGQISSEVPQNLSASRPQDRQFILSSKKLLLSDSGFYLCAWSLGQGVNQQYFGPGTRLTVT.

In the case of this clone: This same CDR3 is encoded by further DNA sequences in the sample. The chain employs TRBV4-2 and TRBJ2-1; 7 nucleotides match TRBD1. The V and J ends lost 1 base and 4 bases, in that order; junction bases with no gene match: 4. This CDR3 is 15 amino acids long. Germline-derived CDR1 and CDR2 are LGHNA and YNFKEQ. The CDR3 bases are TGTGCCAGCAGCCAAGGACAGGGCCCGTACAATGAGCAGTTCTTC. This translates into CASSQGQGPYNEQFF.

Only a few counts were recorded for this clone. The genes are TRBV5-4 and TRBJ2-1, with D perhaps TRBD1 or TRBD2 (5 bases each). Germline values: CDR1 SGHNT, CDR2 YYREEE (reference sequence). The V end lost 0 bases, the J end lost 5 bases, and 12 bases lay between the germline ends. The CDR3 has 15 amino acids. The DNA of the CDR3 is TGTGCCAGCAGCTTGGTGTGGGGGTCACACAATGAGCAGTTCTTC. Translation: CASSLVWGSHNEQFF.

The V and J genes are TRBV28 and TRBJ1-2, with D possibly matching TRBD1 (6 bases). CDR1 is MDHEN and CDR2 is SYDVKM in the germline V gene. Deletions cut 8 bases from V and 3 bases from J, with 19 bases between. This CDR3 is 15 amino acids long. The CDR3 loop reads CASRLRGGTDYGYTF. DNA for the CDR3: TGTGCCAGCCGTCTCAGGGGCGGCACTGACTATGGCTACACCTTC.

The chain combines TRBV6-1 with TRBJ2-3; no clear D. This CDR3 has 13 amino acids. Looked up from germline, CDR1 is MNHNS and CDR2 is SASEGT. V was shortened by 4 bases and J by 5 bases, with 10 bases between the two germline ends. As DNA, the CDR3 is TGTGCCAGCAGTGGCGGCTGGCGAGATACGCAGTATTTT. This encodes CASSGGWRDTQYF.

This clone has a handful of counts. The chain recombines TRBV5-1 with TRBJ2-7, with a tentative D call TRBD2 (6 bases). The length of the CDR3 is 13 residues. Germline CDR1 and CDR2: SGHRS and YFSETQ. V lost 3 bases to trimming and J lost 6 bases, with 13 bases between them. CDR3 sequence (DNA): TGCGCCAGCAGCTCCGGCACTAGCTTCGAGCAGTACTTC. It is translated as CASSSGTSFEQYF.

The V call is TRBV29-1, the J call TRBJ2-5, with a tentative D call TRBD2 (6 bases). The CDR3 runs to 12 residues. The germline CDR1 and CDR2 sequences are SQVTM and ANQGSEA. The ends were cut back, 6 bases at V and 4 bases at J, with 12 bases in the middle. The CDR3 region has the DNA TGCAGCGTAGGACTATCGGGAGAGACCCAGTACTTC. The encoded protein is CSVGLSGETQYF.

The chain has TRBV5-1 and TRBJ1-1; unclear D gene. Trimming left V 2 bases short and J 1 base short, with 9 bases between. The CDR3 contains 14 residues. Germline loops: CDR1 SGHRS, CDR2 YFSETQ. CDR3 loop: CASSLGPQNTEAFF. DNA of the CDR3: TGCGCCAGCAGCTTAGGACCCCAGAACACTGAAGCTTTCTTT. Full variable domain (outside the CDR3, taken from reference TRBV5-1 and TRBJ1-1): KAGVTQTPRYLIKTRGQQVTLSCSPISGHRSVSWYQQTPGQGLQFLFEYFSETQRNKGNFPGRFSGRQFSNSRSEMNVSTLELGDSALYLCASSLGPQNTEAFFGQGTRLTVV.

The chain combines TRBV19 with TRBJ2-1; weak D call: TRBD1 (6 bases). V dropped 5 bases and J dropped 2 bases, with 16 bases sitting between them. The CDR3 sequence is 16 residues long. The germline CDR1 and CDR2 sequences are LNHDA and SQIVND (reference sequence). CDR3 sequence reads: CASSFWLGAAYNEQFF. The CDR3 DNA follows: TGTGCCAGTAGTTTCTGGTTGGGGGCAGCCTACAATGAGCAGTTCTTC. Full variable domain (missing parts from reference TRBV19 and TRBJ2-1): DGGITQSPKYLFRKEGQNVTLSCEQNLNHDAMYWYRQDPGQGLRLIYYSQIVNDFQKGDIAEGYSVSREKKESFPLTVTSAQKNPTAFYLCASSFWLGAAYNEQFFGPGTRLTVL.

This clone was seen just once. The chain carries TRBV6-5 and TRBJ1-5; 11 positions agree with TRBD1. CDR1 and CDR2 from the germline V gene are MNHEY and SVGAGI. The CDR3 is 14 amino acids. Trimming at V came to 6 bases and at J to 3 bases, leaving 1 base not matched to a gene. The CDR3 protein is CASRGQGDNQPQHF. As DNA, the CDR3 is TGTGCCAGCAGGGGACAGGGGGACAATCAGCCCCAGCATTTT.

The chain employs TRBV7-9 and TRBJ2-5; D perhaps matches TRBD1 (6 bases). The CDR3 contains 13 residues. The V gene's germline CDR1 is SEHNR and CDR2 FQNEAQ (reference sequence). Trimming stripped 5 bases from V and 2 bases from J, with 9 bases between. CDR3 DNA sequence: TGTGCCAGCAGCACAGGGTTGCAAGAGACCCAGTACTTC. This translates into CASSTGLQETQYF.

V gene TRBV9 combines with J gene TRBJ1-6; D unresolved. The CDR3 has 13 amino acids. CDR1 is SGDLS, CDR2 YYNGEE, per germline. The ends were cut back, 5 bases at V and 5 bases at J, with 8 bases in the middle. CDR3: CASRDFDNSPLHF. The CDR3 DNA reads TGTGCCAGCAGGGACTTCGATAATTCACCCCTCCACTTT.

The CDR3: CASSWGTGEGYEQYF. CDR3 sequence (DNA): TGTGCCAGCAGCTGGGGGACAGGGGAGGGGTACGAGCAGTACTTC. The chain carries TRBV5-5 and TRBJ2-7; 10 nucleotides match TRBD1. The ends lost 3 bases at V and 4 bases at J; junction bases unmatched: 7. The CDR3 extends over 15 amino acids. Germline V gene data show CDR1 as SGHKS and CDR2 as YYEKEE (reference sequence).